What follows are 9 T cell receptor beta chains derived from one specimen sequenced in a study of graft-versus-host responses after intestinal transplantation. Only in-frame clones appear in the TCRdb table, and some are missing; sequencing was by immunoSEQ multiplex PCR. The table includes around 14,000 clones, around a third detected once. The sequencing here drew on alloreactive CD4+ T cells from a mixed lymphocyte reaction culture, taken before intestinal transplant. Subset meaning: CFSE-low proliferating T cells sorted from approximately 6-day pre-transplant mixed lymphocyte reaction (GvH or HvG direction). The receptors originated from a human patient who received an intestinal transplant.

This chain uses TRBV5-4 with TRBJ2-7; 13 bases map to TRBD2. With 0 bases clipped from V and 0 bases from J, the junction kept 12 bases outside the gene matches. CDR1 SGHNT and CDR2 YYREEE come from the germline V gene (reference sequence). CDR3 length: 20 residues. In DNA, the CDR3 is TGTGCCAGCAGCTTGGCCCCCACTAGCGGGAGGGCCAACTTCTCCTACGAGCAGTACTTC. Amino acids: CASSLAPTSGRANFSYEQYF.

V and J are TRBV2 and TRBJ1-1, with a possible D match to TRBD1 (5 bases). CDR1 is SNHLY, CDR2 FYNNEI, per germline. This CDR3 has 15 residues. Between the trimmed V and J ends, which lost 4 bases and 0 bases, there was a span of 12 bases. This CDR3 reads CASSASRELNTEAFF. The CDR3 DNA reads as TGTGCCAGCAGTGCATCCAGGGAGCTGAACACTGAAGCTTTCTTT.

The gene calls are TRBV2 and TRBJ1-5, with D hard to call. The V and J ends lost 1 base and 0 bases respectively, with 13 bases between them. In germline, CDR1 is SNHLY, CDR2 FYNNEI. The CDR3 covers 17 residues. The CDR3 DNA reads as TGTGCCAGCAGTGAAGGCTCCAGGCCCGCTAGCAATCAGCCCCAGCATTTT. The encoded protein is CASSEGSRPASNQPQHF.

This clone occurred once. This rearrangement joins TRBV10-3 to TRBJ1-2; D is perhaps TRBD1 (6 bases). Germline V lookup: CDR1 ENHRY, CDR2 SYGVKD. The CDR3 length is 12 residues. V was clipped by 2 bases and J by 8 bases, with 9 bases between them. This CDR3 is CAISEGGWGYTF. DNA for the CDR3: TGTGCCATCAGTGAGGGGGGCTGGGGCTACACCTTC.

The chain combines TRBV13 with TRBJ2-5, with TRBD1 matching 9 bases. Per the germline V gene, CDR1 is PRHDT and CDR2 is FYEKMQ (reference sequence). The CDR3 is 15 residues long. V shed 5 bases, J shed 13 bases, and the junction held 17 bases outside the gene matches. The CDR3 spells CASSIRHGTGSPSYF. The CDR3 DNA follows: TGTGCCAGCAGCATCCGACACGGGACAGGGTCGCCCTCGTACTTC.

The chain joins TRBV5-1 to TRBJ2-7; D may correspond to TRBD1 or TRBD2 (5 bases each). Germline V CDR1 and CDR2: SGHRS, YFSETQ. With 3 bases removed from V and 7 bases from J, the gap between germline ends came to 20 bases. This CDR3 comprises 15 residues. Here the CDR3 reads CASSSLLRGTGEQYF. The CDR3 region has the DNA TGCGCCAGCAGCTCGCTGTTGAGGGGTACTGGGGAGCAGTACTTC.

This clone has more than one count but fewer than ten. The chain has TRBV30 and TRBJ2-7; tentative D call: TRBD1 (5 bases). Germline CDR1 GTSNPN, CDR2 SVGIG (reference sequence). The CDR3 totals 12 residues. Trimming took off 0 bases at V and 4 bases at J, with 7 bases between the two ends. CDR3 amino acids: CAWSVQGYEQYF. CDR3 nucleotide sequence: TGTGCCTGGAGTGTGCAGGGATACGAGCAGTACTTC.

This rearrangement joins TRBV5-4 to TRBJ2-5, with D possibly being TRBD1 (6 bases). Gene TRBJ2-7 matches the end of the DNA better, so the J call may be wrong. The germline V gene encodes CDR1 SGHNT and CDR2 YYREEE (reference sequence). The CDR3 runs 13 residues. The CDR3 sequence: CASSFWTDYEQYF. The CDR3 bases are TGTGCCAGCAGCTTTTGGACAGACTACGAGCAGTACTTC.

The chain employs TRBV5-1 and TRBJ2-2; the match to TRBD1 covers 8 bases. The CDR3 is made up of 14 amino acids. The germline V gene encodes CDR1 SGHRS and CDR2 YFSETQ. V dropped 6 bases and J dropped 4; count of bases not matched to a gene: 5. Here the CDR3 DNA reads TGCGCCAGCACCTACGGACAGGGCACCGGGGAGCTGTTTTTT. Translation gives CASTYGQGTGELFF.